The 21 T cell receptor beta chains reported below all come from one sample, sequenced in a study of T cell responses to AZD1222 COVID-19 vaccine. Libraries were prepared by immunoSEQ multiplex PCR; TCRdb keeps only in-frame clonotypes and omits some of them. The repertoire holds 150,000 or so clones, with roughly 90% as singletons. The input for sequencing was peripheral blood, taken on day 0 of AZD1222 vaccination. These receptors were collected from an adult in good health.

The J gene is TRBJ1-4, the V gene TRBV15; 7 bases map to TRBD1. Germline V gene lookup returns CDR1 LNHNV and CDR2 YYDKDF (reference sequence). The J segment lost 8 bases and the V segment lost 0 bases, leaving 12 bases of the junction unmatched. This CDR3 comprises 17 residues. The CDR3 is CATSRDEGQKLGEKLFF. In DNA, the CDR3 is TGTGCCACCAGCAGAGACGAGGGACAGAAGCTTGGGGAAAAACTGTTTTTT.

The chain carries TRBV11-2 and TRBJ1-1; no definite D call. This CDR3 comprises 13 residues. Germline V gives CDR1 SGHAT, CDR2 FQNNGV. Deletions cut 3 bases from V and 2 bases from J, with 7 bases between. The CDR3 loop reads CASSFRANTEAFF. CDR3 bases: TGTGCCAGCAGCTTTAGAGCCAACACTGAAGCTTTCTTT.

The gene calls are TRBV18 and TRBJ1-1, with D maybe TRBD1 (5 bases). Germline loops: CDR1 KGHSH, CDR2 LQKENI. The germline V and J ends were trimmed by 3 bases and 2 bases, with 16 bases remaining between them. CDR3 length: 16 residues. This CDR3 is CASSPPGTRTNTEAFF. The CDR3, as DNA: TGTGCCAGCTCACCGCCCGGGACTAGAACCAACACTGAAGCTTTCTTT. The entire variable domain, with the rest obtained from reference TRBV18 and TRBJ1-1, is as follows: NAGVMQNPRHLVRRRGQEARLRCSPMKGHSHVYWYRQLPEEGLKFMVYLQKENIIDESGMPKERFSAEFPKEGPSILRIQQVVRGDSAAYFCASSPPGTRTNTEAFFGQGTRLTVV.

The rearrangement joins TRBV7-2 to TRBJ2-2; D is perhaps TRBD1 or TRBD2 (6 bases each). Germline CDR1 is SGHTA and CDR2 is FQGNSA. This CDR3 comprises 16 residues. Trimming pared 7 bases from V and 2 bases from J, leaving 17 bases between. This CDR3 reads CASTLTGAANTGELFF. The CDR3 DNA reads TGTGCCAGCACCCTGACGGGGGCAGCAAACACCGGGGAGCTGTTTTTT.

The chain uses TRBV7-8 and TRBJ2-4; D is unclear. The CDR3 has 15 amino acids. Per the germline V gene, CDR1 is SGHVS and CDR2 is FQNEAQ. Trimming pared 5 bases from V and 2 bases from J, leaving 13 bases between. The CDR3 spells CASSPPGGPKNIQYF. CDR3 in DNA: TGTGCCAGCAGCCCCCCGGGTGGACCCAAAAACATTCAGTACTTC.

The chain is built from TRBV7-6 and TRBJ1-1; D is unresolved. CDR1 and CDR2 (germline): SGHVS, FNYEAQ. V lost 1 base and J 0 bases, leaving 9 bases between the germline ends. The CDR3 has 15 residues. CDR3 loop: CASSLEGRLNTEAFF. CDR3 in DNA: TGTGCCAGCAGCTTAGAGGGCAGGCTGAACACTGAAGCTTTCTTT.

The rearrangement uses TRBV6-5 and TRBJ2-7; D is possibly TRBD2 (6 bases). The CDR3 has 12 amino acids. V was pared by 7 bases and J by 11 bases, with 18 bases between. CDR1 is MNHEY, CDR2 SVGAGI, per germline. CDR3 in DNA: TGTGCCAGCAAGAAGGGACTCGAAAGGGAGTACTTC. Translating it yields CASKKGLEREYF.

J is TRBJ2-7 and V is TRBV28; a weak D match, TRBD2 (5 bases). The CDR3 spans 14 residues. Trimming took off 3 bases at V and 6 bases at J, with 15 bases between the two ends. Germline V lookup: CDR1 MDHEN, CDR2 SYDVKM. The CDR3 bases are TGTGCCAGCAGTTTCTCTGGACTCCCCTTCGAGCAGTACTTC. Protein sequence: CASSFSGLPFEQYF.

The chain joins TRBV6-5 to TRBJ1-1, with 7 positions matching TRBD1. The V gene end was trimmed by 6 bases and the J gene end by 0 bases; junction bases not matched to a gene: 7. Germline values: CDR1 MNHEY, CDR2 SVGAGI. This CDR3 is built from 15 residues. In DNA, the CDR3 is TGTGCCAGCAGGACAGGGAGCTTCATGAACACTGAAGCTTTCTTT. Protein product: CASRTGSFMNTEAFF.

The rearrangement joins TRBV9 to TRBJ2-7; perhaps TRBD2 as D (5 bases). Germline CDR1 is SGDLS and CDR2 is YYNGEE. This CDR3 has 14 residues. V was shortened by 4 bases and J by 2 bases, with 13 bases between the two germline ends. The CDR3 here is CASSLSGKTYEQYF. The DNA of the CDR3 is TGTGCCAGCAGCCTATCCGGGAAAACCTACGAGCAGTACTTC. Filled out from reference TRBV9 and TRBJ2-7, the complete variable domain reads DSGVTQTPKHLITATGQRVTLRCSPRSGDLSVYWYQQSLDQGLQFLIQYYNGEERAKGNILERFSAQQFPDLHSELNLSSLELGDSALYFCASSLSGKTYEQYFGPGTRLTVT.

The chain recombines TRBV19 with TRBJ1-2, with 7 bases fitting TRBD1. Germline V lookup: CDR1 LNHDA, CDR2 SQIVND (reference sequence). CDR3 size: 15 residues. J lost 1 base, V lost 6 bases, and 8 bases had no gene match. For the CDR3, the DNA is TGTGCCAGTAGCAGACGGGACAGCCGTAACTATGGCTACACCTTC. It translates to CASSRRDSRNYGYTF.

V gene TRBV29-1 combines with J gene TRBJ2-1; the D is unclear. Per the germline V gene, CDR1 is SQVTM and CDR2 is ANQGSEA. Trimming left V 7 bases short and J 4 bases short, with 8 bases between. The CDR3 loop spans 11 amino acids. The CDR3 bases are TGCAGCGCCGATTTTTACAATGAGCAGTTCTTC. Translating gives CSADFYNEQFF.

The V and J genes are TRBV5-5 and TRBJ1-4; TRBD1 aligns across 7 bases. CDR3 size: 14 residues. Germline CDR1 and CDR2: SGHKS and YYEKEE (reference sequence). V gave up 3 bases and J gave up 8 bases; unmatched junction bases: 7. The DNA for the CDR3 is TGTGCCAGCAGCTCTCAGGGGGTGGTCGAAAAACTGTTTTTT. It yields the protein CASSSQGVVEKLFF.

V and J are TRBV18 and TRBJ1-1; D ambiguous. Germline V gene data show CDR1 as KGHSH and CDR2 as LQKENI. Trimming left V 6 bases short and J 1 base short, with 15 bases between. This CDR3 is built from 15 residues. The CDR3 loop is CASSLKGAENTEAFF. CDR3 nucleotide sequence: TGTGCCAGCTCCCTTAAGGGCGCAGAGAACACTGAAGCTTTCTTT.

Only one count was recorded for this clone. This rearrangement joins TRBV19 to TRBJ2-5; D possibly corresponds to TRBD1 (6 bases). The CDR3 runs 15 residues. Per the germline V gene, CDR1 is LNHDA and CDR2 is SQIVND (reference sequence). V lost 6 bases to trimming and J lost 4 bases, with 18 bases between them. The CDR3 coding sequence is TGTGCCAGTAGGGGGGCCTATGTTGGTCGAGAGACCCAGTACTTC. It yields the protein CASRGAYVGRETQYF.

This chain links TRBV18 with TRBJ2-2; weak D call: TRBD1 (5 bases). Germline values: CDR1 KGHSH, CDR2 LQKENI. Deletions cut 4 bases from V and 5 bases from J, with 11 bases between. This CDR3 is 14 amino acids long. The DNA of the CDR3 is TGTGCCAGCTCACTCGGACACTCGACCGGGGAGCTGTTTTTT. It specifies CASSLGHSTGELFF.

V and J are TRBV19 and TRBJ1-5, with D maybe TRBD1 (5 bases). The V gene lost 8 bases and the J gene lost 5 bases, with 13 bases spanning the gap. Germline values: CDR1 LNHDA, CDR2 SQIVND (reference sequence). CDR3 length: 13 amino acids. CDR3 in DNA: TGTGCCAGTTCCCTCCGGGGCTATCAGCCCCAGCATTTT. This sequence encodes CASSLRGYQPQHF.

The chain carries TRBV6-2 or TRBV6-3 and TRBJ1-4; 8 bases fit TRBD1. This CDR3 region has 15 residues. Germline V gene data show CDR1 as MNHEY and CDR2 as SVGEGT. The junction had 5 bases not matched to a gene; V was cut back by 5 bases and J by 3 bases. This CDR3 is CASSHPGQANEKLFF. CDR3 coding DNA: TGTGCCAGCAGTCATCCGGGACAGGCTAATGAAAAACTGTTTTTT.

This chain links TRBV3-1 (or the pseudogene TRBV3-2) with TRBJ2-3; perhaps TRBD1 as D (6 bases). Germline CDR1 and CDR2: LGHDT and YNNKEL (reference sequence). This CDR3 has 17 amino acids. Trimming removed 1 base at V and 0 bases at J, with 14 bases between. CDR3 sequence reads: CASSQGVHRASTDTQYF. The CDR3 nucleotides read TGTGCCAGCAGCCAAGGGGTTCACAGGGCTAGCACAGATACGCAGTATTTT.

This chain uses TRBV7-3 with TRBJ2-2; 15 bases agree with TRBD2. The germline V gene encodes CDR1 SGHTA and CDR2 FQGTGA. The length of the CDR3 is 20 residues. V gave up 5 bases and J gave up 5 bases; unmatched junction bases: 15. CDR3 bases: TGTGCCAGCAGCAACAACCCCCGTGGACTAGCGGGGGGGCAAACCGGGGAGCTGTTTTTT. This encodes CASSNNPRGLAGGQTGELFF.

This chain uses TRBV21-1 with TRBJ2-1; the table's D gene call, TRBD2, was not cross checked with the DNA. TRBV21-1 is listed as a pseudogene. This CDR3 spans 18 amino acids. The CDR3 loop is CASSKTGSGRAIYNEQFF. The CDR3 DNA reads TGTGCCAGCAGCAAAACGGGCAGCGGGAGGGCCATCTACAATGAGCAGTTCTTC.